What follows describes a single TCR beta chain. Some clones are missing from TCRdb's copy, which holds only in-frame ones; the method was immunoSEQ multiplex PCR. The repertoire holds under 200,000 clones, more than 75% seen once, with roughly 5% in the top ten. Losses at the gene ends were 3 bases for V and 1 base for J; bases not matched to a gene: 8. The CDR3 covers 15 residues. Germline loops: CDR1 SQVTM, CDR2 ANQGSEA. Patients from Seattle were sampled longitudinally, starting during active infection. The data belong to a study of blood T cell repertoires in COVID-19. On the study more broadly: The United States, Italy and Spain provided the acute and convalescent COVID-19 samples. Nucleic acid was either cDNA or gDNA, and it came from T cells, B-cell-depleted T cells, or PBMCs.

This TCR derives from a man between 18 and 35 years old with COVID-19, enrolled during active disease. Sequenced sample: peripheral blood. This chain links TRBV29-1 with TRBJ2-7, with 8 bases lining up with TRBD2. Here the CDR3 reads CSVEGGGLGSYEQYF. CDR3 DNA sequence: TGCAGCGTTGAGGGCGGGGGACTAGGTTCCTACGAGCAGTACTTC.